The 21 T cell receptor beta chains below come from one sample, sequenced in a study of control samples from healthy donors and cancer patients. Measured with immunoSEQ multiplex PCR; TCRdb has only the in-frame clones, and not every one. Counted here are about 160,000 clones, over 85% occurring once; the ten biggest clones make up 8.5%. The sample comprised blood. Receptors were obtained from a woman aged 40-49 years in good health.

The chain links TRBV21-1 to TRBJ1-5. TRBV21-1 is classified as a pseudogene. This CDR3 region has 15 residues. CDR3: CASSIFRYSNQPQHF. In DNA, the CDR3 is TGTGCCAGCAGCATCTTTAGGTATAGCAATCAGCCCCAGCATTTT.

The CDR3 nucleotides are TGTGCCAGCAGTTGGACCCAAGCAAATGAAAAACTGTTTTTT. Amino acid sequence: CASSWTQANEKLFF. The J gene is TRBJ1-4, the V gene TRBV6-2 or TRBV6-3; no reliable D call. The CDR3 has 14 amino acids. CDR1 and CDR2 (germline): MNHEY, SVGEGT. Trimming shortened V by 4 bases and J by 5 bases, and 11 bases separated the two germline ends.

The rearrangement joins TRBV19 to TRBJ1-5; 8 bases fit TRBD1. The CDR3 consists of 17 residues. Germline V gene lookup returns CDR1 LNHDA and CDR2 SQIVND (reference sequence). V shed 11 bases, J shed 3 bases, and the junction held 18 bases outside the gene matches. In DNA form, the CDR3 reads TGTGCCTCCTCCTCGGACAGGGCCTCTTTTAACAATCAGCCCCAGCATTTT. The encoded protein is CASSSDRASFNNQPQHF.

This rearrangement joins TRBV5-6 to TRBJ1-2, with D perhaps matching TRBD1 (5 bases). The CDR3 runs 14 residues. V lost 0 bases to trimming and J lost 8 bases, with 14 bases between them. In germline, CDR1 is SGHDT, CDR2 YYEEEE. DNA of the CDR3: TGTGCCAGCAGCTTGGGTGACAGCCCTCGGGGCTACACCTTC. This sequence encodes CASSLGDSPRGYTF.

The chain joins TRBV19 to TRBJ2-7, with TRBD1 matching over 11 bases. The junction had 6 bases not matched to a gene; V was cut back by 2 bases and J by 3 bases. The CDR3 totals 16 residues. Germline-derived CDR1 and CDR2 are LNHDA and SQIVND (reference sequence). CDR3 region: CASSIPGQGAIYEQYF. The DNA for the CDR3 is TGTGCCAGTAGTATACCAGGACAGGGGGCCATCTACGAGCAGTACTTC.

The CDR3 here is CASSVGTTGAGNEQFF. For the CDR3, the DNA is TGTGCCAGCAGCGTAGGGACGACAGGGGCGGGCAATGAGCAGTTCTTC. The J gene is TRBJ2-1, the V gene TRBV9; TRBD1 agrees at 8 bases. The germline V gene has CDR1 SGDLS and CDR2 YYNGEE. This CDR3 comprises 16 residues. V gave up 0 bases and J gave up 6 bases; unmatched junction bases: 8. The full variable domain, completed using reference TRBV9 and TRBJ2-1, is DSGVTQTPKHLITATGQRVTLRCSPRSGDLSVYWYQQSLDQGLQFLIQYYNGEERAKGNILERFSAQQFPDLHSELNLSSLELGDSALYFCASSVGTTGAGNEQFFGPGTRLTVL.

This chain links TRBV5-6 with TRBJ1-1; 8 nucleotides match TRBD1. Germline V gene data show CDR1 as SGHDT and CDR2 as YYEEEE. This CDR3 comprises 14 residues. Losses at the gene ends were 3 bases for V and 4 bases for J; bases not matched to a gene: 5. This CDR3 reads CASSWRTGPTEAFF. The CDR3, as DNA: TGTGCCAGCAGCTGGAGGACAGGGCCCACTGAAGCTTTCTTT.

The V and J genes are TRBV27 and TRBJ1-5; D remains unclear. Trimming left V 5 bases short and J 3 bases short, with 11 bases between. This CDR3 is built from 14 residues. Germline V gives CDR1 MNHEY, CDR2 SMNVEV (reference sequence). The DNA of the CDR3 is TGTGCCAGCAGTCGAATCCGGCACAATCAGCCCCAGCATTTT. Its protein product is CASSRIRHNQPQHF.

The chain combines TRBV6-1 with TRBJ1-6; D gene uncertain. The germline gives CDR1 MNHNS, CDR2 SASEGT. V lost 1 base and J lost 7, with 11 bases in between. The CDR3 runs to 15 residues. CDR3 in DNA: TGTGCCAGCAGTGAAGGAGGTGGGAGGAATTCACCCCTCCACTTT. Protein sequence: CASSEGGGRNSPLHF.

This chain uses TRBV4-3 with TRBJ2-7, with TRBD2 as a possible D gene (6 bases). CDR1 and CDR2 (germline): LGHNA, YSLEER. This CDR3 spans 14 amino acids. Trimming took off 0 bases at V and 3 bases at J, with 9 bases between the two ends. The CDR3 DNA is TGCGCCAGCAGCCAAGATCAGACTAGCTACGAGCAGTACTTC. Residues: CASSQDQTSYEQYF.

The chain uses TRBV18 and TRBJ2-1, with D possibly matching TRBD1 (5 bases). Germline V gene sequence: CDR1 KGHSH, CDR2 LQKENI. The V gene lost 3 bases and the J gene lost 9 bases, with 15 bases spanning the gap. The CDR3 loop spans 14 amino acids. CDR3: CASSPTRQSSEQFF. DNA for the CDR3: TGTGCCAGCTCACCTACTCGACAGTCAAGTGAGCAGTTCTTC.

The chain employs TRBV7-9 and TRBJ2-5; 8 bases fit TRBD1. Germline V gene data show CDR1 as SEHNR and CDR2 as FQNEAQ (reference sequence). After removal of 4 bases from V and 5 bases from J, the junction contained 3 bases not matched to a gene. The CDR3 totals 13 residues. The CDR3 sequence: CASSSRGPETQYF. The CDR3 nucleotides read TGTGCCAGCAGCTCCAGGGGGCCCGAGACCCAGTACTTC.

This chain connects TRBV7-2 to TRBJ2-5; D is unresolved. CDR1 is SGHTA and CDR2 is FQGNSA in the germline V gene. The CDR3 has 18 residues. V was pared by 4 bases and J by 2 bases, with 23 bases between. The CDR3 sequence is CASSSPRHPEKDQETQYF. The DNA for the CDR3 is TGTGCCAGCAGCTCACCAAGACATCCGGAGAAAGATCAAGAGACCCAGTACTTC.

The gene calls are TRBV5-4 and TRBJ2-1, with 8 bases identical to TRBD1. The CDR3 runs 13 residues. With V trimmed by 4 bases and J by 5 bases, 2 bases remained unmatched. Germline V CDR1 and CDR2: SGHNT, YYREEE (reference sequence). DNA of the CDR3: TGTGCCAGCAGCCGGACAGGGAACAATGAGCAGTTCTTC. Translation gives CASSRTGNNEQFF.

This chain uses TRBV29-1 with TRBJ2-1; unclear D gene. V was shortened by 3 bases and J by 7 bases, with 7 bases between the two germline ends. This CDR3 has 11 residues. From germline, CDR1 is SQVTM and CDR2 ANQGSEA. The CDR3 loop reads CSVEDENEQFF. CDR3 DNA sequence: TGCAGCGTTGAGGATGAAAATGAGCAGTTCTTC.

The chain carries TRBV18 and TRBJ1-5; TRBD1 matches at 11 bases. Germline values: CDR1 KGHSH, CDR2 LQKENI. The CDR3 length is 14 residues. The J segment lost 7 bases and the V segment lost 5 bases, leaving 4 bases of the junction unmatched. CDR3 amino acids: CASSAGQGVQPQHF. CDR3 nucleotide sequence: TGTGCCAGCTCAGCGGGACAGGGGGTCCAGCCCCAGCATTTT.

The V gene is TRBV10-3, the J gene TRBJ2-3; TRBD2 agrees at 10 bases. The CDR3 is 16 amino acids. V was clipped by 4 bases and J by 12 bases; unmatched bases: 16. Per germline, CDR1 ENHRY and CDR2 SYGVKD. The CDR3 reads CAISGAVAGGSTSQYF. The CDR3 coding sequence is TGTGCCATCAGTGGGGCTGTAGCGGGAGGATCCACAAGCCAGTATTTT.

The chain combines TRBV4-3 with TRBJ1-6; TRBD1 aligns across 9 bases. Germline-derived CDR1 and CDR2 are LGHNA and YSLEER. Trimming took 3 bases from V and 7 from J; bases not matched to a gene: 1. This CDR3 is built from 14 residues. CDR3 region: CASSQDRGNSPLHF. Here the CDR3 DNA reads TGCGCCAGCAGCCAGGACAGGGGAAATTCACCCCTCCACTTT.

The chain uses TRBV2 and TRBJ2-7; D is perhaps TRBD2 (5 bases). V lost 6 bases and J lost 2, with 14 bases in between. CDR1 SNHLY and CDR2 FYNNEI come from the germline V gene. This CDR3 comprises 14 residues. This CDR3 reads CASRTTPSAYEQYF. The DNA of the CDR3 is TGTGCCAGCAGGACTACACCAAGCGCCTACGAGCAGTACTTC.

This clone has more than one count but fewer than ten. The chain couples TRBV30 to TRBJ1-6; the D gene is possibly TRBD1 (5 bases). The CDR3 consists of 10 residues. Germline V gene lookup returns CDR1 GTSNPN and CDR2 SVGIG (reference sequence). V dropped 7 bases and J dropped 7 bases, with 5 bases sitting between them. The CDR3 DNA is TGTGCCTACAGGAATTCACCCCTCCACTTT. Translated, it gives CAYRNSPLHF. Looking up the rest from reference TRBV30 and TRBJ1-6 gives the full variable domain: SQTIHQWPATLVQPVGSPLSLECTVEGTSNPNLYWYRQAAGRGLQLLFYSVGIGQISSEVPQNLSASRPQDRQFILSSKKLLLSDSGFYLCAYRNSPLHFGNGTRLTVT.

CDR3 DNA sequence: TGTGCCACCAGCACCCGAATTTCTGGGGTTGGGGCCAACGTCCTGACTTTC. Translation: CATSTRISGVGANVLTF. This rearrangement joins TRBV15 to TRBJ2-6; no clear D gene. V was trimmed by 4 bases and J by 3 bases, leaving 16 bases between them. The CDR3 runs to 17 residues. Germline CDR1 is LNHNV and CDR2 is YYDKDF (reference sequence).